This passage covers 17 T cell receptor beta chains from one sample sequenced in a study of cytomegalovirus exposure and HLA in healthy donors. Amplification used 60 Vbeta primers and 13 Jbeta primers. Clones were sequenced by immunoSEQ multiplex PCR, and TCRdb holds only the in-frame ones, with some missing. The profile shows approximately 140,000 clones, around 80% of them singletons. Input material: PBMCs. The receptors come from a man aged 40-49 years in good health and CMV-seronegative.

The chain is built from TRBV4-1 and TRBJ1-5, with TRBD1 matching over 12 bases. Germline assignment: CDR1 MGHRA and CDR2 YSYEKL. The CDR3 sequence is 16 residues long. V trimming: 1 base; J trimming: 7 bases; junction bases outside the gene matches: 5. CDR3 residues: CASSQVGTGGRQPQHF. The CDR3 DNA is TGCGCCAGCAGCCAAGTAGGGACAGGGGGCAGGCAGCCCCAGCATTTT.

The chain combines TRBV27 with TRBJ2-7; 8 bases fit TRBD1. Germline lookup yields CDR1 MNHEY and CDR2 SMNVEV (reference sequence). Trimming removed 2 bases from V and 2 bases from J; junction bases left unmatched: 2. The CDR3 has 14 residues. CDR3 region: CASSLQQGAYEQYF. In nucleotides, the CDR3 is TGTGCCAGCAGTTTACAACAGGGGGCCTACGAGCAGTACTTC.

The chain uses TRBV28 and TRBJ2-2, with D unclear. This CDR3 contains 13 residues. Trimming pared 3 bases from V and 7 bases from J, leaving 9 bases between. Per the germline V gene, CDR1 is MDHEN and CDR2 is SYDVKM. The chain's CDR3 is CASSFLRFGELFF. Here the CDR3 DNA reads TGTGCCAGCAGTTTCCTCAGATTCGGGGAGCTGTTTTTT.

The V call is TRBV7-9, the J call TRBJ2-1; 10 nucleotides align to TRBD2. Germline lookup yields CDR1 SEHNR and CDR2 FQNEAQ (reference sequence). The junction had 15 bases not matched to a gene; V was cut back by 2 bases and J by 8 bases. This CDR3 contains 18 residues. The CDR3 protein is CASSLMFSAWLAGDEQFF. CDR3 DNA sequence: TGTGCCAGCAGCTTAATGTTTTCGGCATGGCTAGCGGGAGATGAGCAGTTCTTC.

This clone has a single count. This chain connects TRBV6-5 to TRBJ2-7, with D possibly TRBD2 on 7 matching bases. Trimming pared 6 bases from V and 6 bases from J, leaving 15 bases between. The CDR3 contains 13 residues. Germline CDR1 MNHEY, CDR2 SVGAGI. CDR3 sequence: CASRPLGGREQYF. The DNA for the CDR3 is TGTGCCAGCAGACCCCTCGGGGGGCGCGAGCAGTACTTC.

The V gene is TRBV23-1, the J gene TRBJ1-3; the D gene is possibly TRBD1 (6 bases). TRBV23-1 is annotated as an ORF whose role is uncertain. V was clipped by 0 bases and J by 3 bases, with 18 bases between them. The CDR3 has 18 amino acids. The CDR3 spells CASSQSDSAWFNGNTIYF. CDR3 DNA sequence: TGCGCCAGCAGTCAATCGGACAGCGCATGGTTCAATGGAAACACCATATATTTT.

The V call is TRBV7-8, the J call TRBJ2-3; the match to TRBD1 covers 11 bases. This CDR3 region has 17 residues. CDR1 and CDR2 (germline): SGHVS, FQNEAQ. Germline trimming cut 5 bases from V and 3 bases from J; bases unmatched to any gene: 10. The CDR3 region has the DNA TGTGCCAGCAGCCGGGGCTTGGACAGGGGGCTGACAGATACGCAGTATTTT. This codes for CASSRGLDRGLTDTQYF.

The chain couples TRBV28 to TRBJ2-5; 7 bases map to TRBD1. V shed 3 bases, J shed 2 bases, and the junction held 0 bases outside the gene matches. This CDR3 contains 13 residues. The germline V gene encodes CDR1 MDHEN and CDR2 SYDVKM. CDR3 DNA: TGTGCCAGCAGTTTCAGGGGGCAAGAGACCCAGTACTTC. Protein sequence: CASSFRGQETQYF.

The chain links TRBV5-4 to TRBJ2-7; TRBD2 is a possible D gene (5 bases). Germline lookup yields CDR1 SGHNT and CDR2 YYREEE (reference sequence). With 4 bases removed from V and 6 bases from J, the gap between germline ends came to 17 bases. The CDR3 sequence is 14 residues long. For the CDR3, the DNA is TGTGCCAGCAGCCCCCCGTGGAGCGGAGGCGAGCAGTACTTC. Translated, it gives CASSPPWSGGEQYF. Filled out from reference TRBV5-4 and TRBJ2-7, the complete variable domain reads ETGVTQSPTHLIKTRGQQVTLRCSSQSGHNTVSWYQQALGQGPQFIFQYYREEENGRGNFPPRFSGLQFPNYSSELNVNALELDDSALYLCASSPPWSGGEQYFGPGTRLTVT.

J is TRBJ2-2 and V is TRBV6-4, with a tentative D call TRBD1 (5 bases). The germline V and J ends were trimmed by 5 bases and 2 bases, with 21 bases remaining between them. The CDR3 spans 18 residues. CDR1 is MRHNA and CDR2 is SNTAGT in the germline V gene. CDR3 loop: CASSYPQGAGINTGELFF. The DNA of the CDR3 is TGTGCCAGCAGTTACCCCCAGGGCGCAGGGATCAACACCGGGGAGCTGTTTTTT.

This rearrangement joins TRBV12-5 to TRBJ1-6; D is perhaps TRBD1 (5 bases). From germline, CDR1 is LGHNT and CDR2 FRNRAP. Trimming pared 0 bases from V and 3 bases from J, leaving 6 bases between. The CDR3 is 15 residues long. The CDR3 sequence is CASGLVRDYNSPLHF. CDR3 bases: TGTGCTAGTGGTTTGGTCAGGGACTATAATTCACCCCTCCACTTT.

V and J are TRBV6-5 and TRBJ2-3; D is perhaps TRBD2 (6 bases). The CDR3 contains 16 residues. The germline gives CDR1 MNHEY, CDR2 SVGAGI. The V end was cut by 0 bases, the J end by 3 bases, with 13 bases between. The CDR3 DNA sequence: TGTGCCAGCAGTTACTCGCCGGGGGTTCGTACAGATACGCAGTATTTT. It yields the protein CASSYSPGVRTDTQYF.

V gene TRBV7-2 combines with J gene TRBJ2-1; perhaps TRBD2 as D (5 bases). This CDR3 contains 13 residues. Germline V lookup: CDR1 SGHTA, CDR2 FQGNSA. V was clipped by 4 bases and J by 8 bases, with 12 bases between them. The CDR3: CASSYPGLYEQFF. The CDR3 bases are TGTGCCAGCAGCTACCCAGGACTCTATGAGCAGTTCTTC.

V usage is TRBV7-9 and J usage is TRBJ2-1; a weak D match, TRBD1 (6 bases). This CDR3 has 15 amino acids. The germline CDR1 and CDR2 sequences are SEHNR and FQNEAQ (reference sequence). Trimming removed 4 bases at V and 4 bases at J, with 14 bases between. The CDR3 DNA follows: TGTGCCAGCAGCTCCAGGGGCTTAGGGTACAATGAGCAGTTCTTC. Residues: CASSSRGLGYNEQFF.

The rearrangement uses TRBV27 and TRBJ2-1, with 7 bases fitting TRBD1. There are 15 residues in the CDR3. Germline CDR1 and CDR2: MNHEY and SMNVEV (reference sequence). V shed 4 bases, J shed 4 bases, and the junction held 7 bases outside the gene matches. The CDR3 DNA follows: TGTGCCAGCAGTTCACAGGGGATGATTTACAATGAGCAGTTCTTC. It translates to CASSSQGMIYNEQFF.

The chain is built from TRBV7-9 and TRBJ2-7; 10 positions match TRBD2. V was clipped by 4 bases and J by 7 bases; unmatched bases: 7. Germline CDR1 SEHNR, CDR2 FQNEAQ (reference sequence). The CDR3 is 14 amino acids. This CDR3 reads CASSYLAGAGEQYF. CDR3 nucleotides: TGTGCCAGCAGCTACCTAGCGGGAGCCGGAGAGCAGTACTTC.

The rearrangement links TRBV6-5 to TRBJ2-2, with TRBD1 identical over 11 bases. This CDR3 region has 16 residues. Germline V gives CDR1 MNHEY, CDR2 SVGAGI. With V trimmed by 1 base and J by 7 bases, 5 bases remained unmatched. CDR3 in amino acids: CASSYWDRGEVGELFF. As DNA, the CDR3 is TGTGCCAGCAGTTACTGGGACAGGGGGGAAGTCGGGGAGCTGTTTTTT.